This passage covers 26 T cell receptor beta chains from one sample sequenced in a study of shared clonotypes between healthy human individuals. Data came from immunoSEQ multiplex PCR; TCRdb stores just in-frame clones and leaves some out. The sample lists 1.4 million or so clones; approximately 98.5% were seen once. Input material: naive CD4+ T cells sorted from blood. Subset in this sample: CD45RA+ positively selected. All receptors come from a young man in good health.

This clone was observed a single time. The chain carries TRBV5-8 and TRBJ2-7; TRBD1 is a possible D gene (7 bases). V gave up 1 base and J gave up 4 bases, with 9 bases separating them. CDR1 and CDR2 (germline): SGHTS, YDEGEE. This CDR3 has 13 residues. This CDR3 reads CASSLSGGYEQYF. CDR3 bases: TGTGCCAGCAGCTTGTCAGGGGGGTACGAGCAGTACTTC.

This chain uses TRBV5-1 with TRBJ2-7; 7 bases align to TRBD2. Trimming at V came to 0 bases and at J to 6 bases, leaving 9 bases not matched to a gene. CDR3 size: 15 residues. The germline V gene encodes CDR1 SGHRS and CDR2 YFSETQ. This CDR3 is CASSLAGGTKVEQYF. DNA for the CDR3: TGCGCCAGCAGCTTGGCCGGCGGGACTAAAGTCGAGCAGTACTTC.

The J gene is TRBJ2-3, the V gene TRBV5-4, with TRBD2 matching over 11 bases. The CDR3 loop spans 15 amino acids. Germline V gene lookup returns CDR1 SGHNT and CDR2 YYREEE (reference sequence). The junction had 5 bases not matched to a gene; V was cut back by 4 bases and J by 4 bases. The CDR3 region has the DNA TGTGCCAGCAGCACCACTAGCGGGAGACCAGATACGCAGTATTTT. It specifies CASSTTSGRPDTQYF.

The chain carries TRBV4-1 and TRBJ1-2, with 7 positions matching TRBD1. The junction had 23 bases not matched to a gene; V was cut back by 1 base and J by 6 bases. Germline CDR1 is MGHRA and CDR2 is YSYEKL. The CDR3 is 20 amino acids. The CDR3 DNA follows: TGCGCCAGCAGCCAAGGTTGGACAGGCGGGCCGGAGCTCCGGTCTCATGGCTACACCTTC. Encoded protein: CASSQGWTGGPELRSHGYTF.

V and J are TRBV27 and TRBJ2-7; no reliable D call. There are 15 residues in the CDR3. Germline CDR1 is MNHEY and CDR2 is SMNVEV (reference sequence). The V gene lost 6 bases and the J gene lost 7 bases, with 22 bases spanning the gap. The CDR3 here is CASRQGVRTAFEQYF. CDR3 DNA sequence: TGTGCCAGCAGGCAAGGCGTCCGGACGGCCTTTGAGCAGTACTTC.

This clone was detected only once. CDR3 bases: TGTGCCAGCAGTTTAGGGGGTAAGCAGTTCTTC. Amino acid sequence: CASSLGGKQFF. The gene calls are TRBV28 and TRBJ2-1; either TRBD1 or TRBD2 may supply D (5 bases each). The V end lost 2 bases, the J end lost 11 bases, and 7 bases lay between the germline ends. The CDR3 runs to 11 residues. Germline V gene sequence: CDR1 MDHEN, CDR2 SYDVKM.

V gene TRBV10-3 combines with J gene TRBJ2-5; D is undetermined. The germline V gene has CDR1 ENHRY and CDR2 SYGVKD. Trimming pared 1 base from V and 1 base from J, leaving 4 bases between. This CDR3 is 13 amino acids long. For the CDR3, the DNA is TGTGCCATCAGTGAGTTCGGCCAAGAGACCCAGTACTTC. It is translated as CAISEFGQETQYF.

The chain carries TRBV15 and TRBJ2-1, with 9 bases identical to TRBD2. Germline CDR1 reads LNHNV; CDR2 reads YYDKDF (reference sequence). With 5 bases clipped from V and 4 bases from J, the junction kept 6 bases outside the gene matches. The CDR3 is 15 residues long. CDR3 nucleotide sequence: TGTGCCACCAGCTTTCTAGCGGGATCTTACAATGAGCAGTTCTTC. Translated, it gives CATSFLAGSYNEQFF. The full variable domain, in which reference TRBV15 and TRBJ2-1 provide the parts outside the CDR3, is DAMVIQNPRYQVTQFGKPVTLSCSQTLNHNVMYWYQQKSSQAPKLLFHYYDKDFNNEADTPDNFQSRRPNTSFCFLDIRSPGLGDTAMYLCATSFLAGSYNEQFFGPGTRLTVL.

V and J are TRBV29-1 and TRBJ2-7; the D call may be TRBD1 or TRBD2 (5 bases each). The CDR3 is 12 amino acids. CDR1 is SQVTM, CDR2 ANQGSEA, per germline. The V and J ends lost 4 bases and 4 bases respectively, with 11 bases between them. CDR3 bases: TGCAGCGTTGGGGGGACGAATTACGAGCAGTACTTC. Protein: CSVGGTNYEQYF.

CDR3 protein: CASSTSGTRQHF. CDR3 bases: TGTGCCAGCAGTACTTCCGGGACCCGACAGCATTTT. The gene calls are TRBV28 and TRBJ1-5, with D maybe TRBD1 (5 bases). The germline CDR1 and CDR2 sequences are MDHEN and SYDVKM. V was shortened by 5 bases and J by 13 bases, with 15 bases between the two germline ends. The CDR3 length is 12 residues.

The chain joins TRBV2 to TRBJ2-2; TRBD2 agrees at 10 bases. V shed 5 bases and J 2 bases; nucleotides not matched to a gene: 5. The CDR3 contains 16 residues. Looked up from germline, CDR1 is SNHLY and CDR2 is FYNNEI. The chain's CDR3 is CASSYGLAANTGELFF. In DNA, the CDR3 is TGTGCCAGCAGTTACGGACTAGCGGCAAACACCGGGGAGCTGTTTTTT. The variable domain in full, completed from reference TRBV2 and TRBJ2-2, reads EPEVTQTPSHQVTQMGQEVILRCVPISNHLYFYWYRQILGQKVEFLVSFYNNEISEKSEIFDDQFSVERPDGSNFTLKIRSTKLEDSAMYFCASSYGLAANTGELFFGEGSRLTVL.

The chain uses TRBV19 and TRBJ1-2; D ambiguous. Trimming cost V 0 bases and J 3 bases, with 11 bases left between them. The CDR3 length is 15 residues. Germline CDR1 and CDR2: LNHDA and SQIVND (reference sequence). The CDR3, as DNA: TGTGCCAGTAGTATAGACGCGGTATTGGACTATGGCTACACCTTC. It codes for CASSIDAVLDYGYTF. The full variable domain, completed using reference TRBV19 and TRBJ1-2, is DGGITQSPKYLFRKEGQNVTLSCEQNLNHDAMYWYRQDPGQGLRLIYYSQIVNDFQKGDIAEGYSVSREKKESFPLTVTSAQKNPTAFYLCASSIDAVLDYGYTFGSGTRLTVV.

The gene calls are TRBV15 and TRBJ2-7; D gene uncertain. Trimming cost V 5 bases and J 3 bases, with 20 bases left between them. Germline CDR1 reads LNHNV; CDR2 reads YYDKDF (reference sequence). The CDR3 totals 16 residues. The CDR3 nucleotides read TGTGCCACCAGCTCCTCCCCACAGCGTTCGATCTACGAGCAGTACTTC. This sequence encodes CATSSSPQRSIYEQYF.

This chain uses TRBV15 with TRBJ2-7; D is perhaps TRBD1 (6 bases). Germline loops: CDR1 LNHNV, CDR2 YYDKDF (reference sequence). Trimming left V 3 bases short and J 1 base short, with 13 bases between. CDR3 length: 15 residues. The chain's CDR3 is CATSRVSRGSYEQYF. The CDR3, as DNA: TGTGCCACCAGCAGGGTAAGCAGGGGATCCTACGAGCAGTACTTC.

This sequence joins TRBV28 and TRBJ2-4; D perhaps matches TRBD2 (8 bases). The CDR3 is 13 residues long. Germline V gene sequence: CDR1 MDHEN, CDR2 SYDVKM. The V end lost 11 bases, the J end lost 9 bases, and 20 bases lay between the germline ends. The CDR3 nucleotides read TGTGCCTCAGGGGGAGCGGGAGTCGGCATTCAGTACTTC. Translation: CASGGAGVGIQYF.

The genes are TRBV18 and TRBJ1-1; D is unclear. CDR3 size: 11 residues. V lost 1 base and J lost 9, with 6 bases in between. Germline V gives CDR1 KGHSH, CDR2 LQKENI. The DNA for the CDR3 is TGTGCCAGCTCACCACAGACGAAAGCTTTCTTT. As protein: CASSPQTKAFF.

The chain recombines TRBV10-2 with TRBJ1-1; a weak D match, TRBD1 (5 bases). Deletions cut 2 bases from V and 1 base from J, with 14 bases between. The germline gives CDR1 WSHSY, CDR2 SAAADI. The CDR3 contains 16 residues. For the CDR3, the DNA is TGCGCCAGCAGTGAGGCGCCCGGGACGGGGAACACTGAAGCTTTCTTT. This encodes CASSEAPGTGNTEAFF.

This sequence joins TRBV7-9 and TRBJ2-1; 8 bases map to TRBD1. This CDR3 is 15 amino acids long. V dropped 1 base and J dropped 7; count of bases not matched to a gene: 6. Germline CDR1 reads SEHNR; CDR2 reads FQNEAQ (reference sequence). This chain's CDR3 is CASSLEGQVWNEQFF. DNA of the CDR3: TGTGCCAGCAGCTTAGAGGGACAGGTTTGGAATGAGCAGTTCTTC. The entire variable domain, with the rest obtained from reference TRBV7-9 and TRBJ2-1, is as follows: DTGVSQNPRHKITKRGQNVTFRCDPISEHNRLYWYRQTLGQGPEFLTYFQNEAQLEKSRLLSDRFSAERPKGSFSTLEIQRTEQGDSAMYLCASSLEGQVWNEQFFGPGTRLTVL.

The chain carries TRBV19 and TRBJ2-2; D remains unclear. This CDR3 has 14 residues. V lost 7 bases and J lost 1, with 10 bases in between. In germline, CDR1 is LNHDA, CDR2 SQIVND (reference sequence). The CDR3 nucleotides are TGTGCCAGTAAAGGCAGAGAGAACACCGGGGAGCTGTTTTTT. Protein sequence: CASKGRENTGELFF.

This chain joins TRBV2 and TRBJ2-7; TRBD1 might be the D (6 bases). Germline assignment: CDR1 SNHLY and CDR2 FYNNEI. V lost 11 bases to trimming and J lost 7 bases, with 15 bases between them. This CDR3 has 11 residues. CDR3 residues: CAVNRDREQYF. The DNA for the CDR3 is TGTGCCGTAAACAGGGACCGAGAGCAGTACTTC.

This clone was seen a single time. V gene TRBV5-1 combines with J gene TRBJ2-7; 9 bases are a match to TRBD1. The CDR3 is 13 residues long. The ends lost 3 bases at V and 5 bases at J; junction bases unmatched: 3. CDR1 is SGHRS and CDR2 is YFSETQ in the germline V gene. CDR3 protein: CASSSGTGNEQYF. CDR3 in DNA: TGCGCCAGCAGCTCCGGGACAGGGAACGAGCAGTACTTC. The full variable domain, with the rest looked up from reference TRBV5-1 and TRBJ2-7, is KAGVTQTPRYLIKTRGQQVTLSCSPISGHRSVSWYQQTPGQGLQFLFEYFSETQRNKGNFPGRFSGRQFSNSRSEMNVSTLELGDSALYLCASSSGTGNEQYFGPGTRLTVT.

This rearrangement joins TRBV28 to TRBJ1-5; D may be TRBD1 (6 bases). The CDR3 runs 15 residues. Per the germline V gene, CDR1 is MDHEN and CDR2 is SYDVKM. V gave up 1 base and J gave up 5 bases, with 12 bases separating them. The CDR3 DNA sequence: TGTGCCAGCAGTTTATCCAGGGGATCGGATCAGCCCCAGCATTTT. It encodes CASSLSRGSDQPQHF.

The chain recombines TRBV5-4 with TRBJ1-2, with D possibly being TRBD1 (6 bases). Germline assignment: CDR1 SGHNT and CDR2 YYREEE (reference sequence). Trimming took 6 bases from V and 0 from J, leaving 24 bases between them. The CDR3 sequence is 18 residues long. The CDR3, as DNA: TGTGCCAGCACCTCCGGGGGCAACCTCCCTCGCGCTAACTATGGCTACACCTTC. As protein: CASTSGGNLPRANYGYTF.

The chain couples TRBV6-6 to TRBJ1-1; no definite D call. Trimming shortened V by 7 bases and J by 2 bases, and 14 bases separated the two germline ends. The CDR3 is 14 residues long. The germline gives CDR1 MNHNY, CDR2 SVGAGI (reference sequence). The CDR3 here is CASTQPVYNTEAFF. CDR3 bases: TGTGCCAGCACTCAGCCCGTGTACAACACTGAAGCTTTCTTT.

This chain links TRBV28 with TRBJ2-1, with a possible D match to TRBD2 (6 bases). The CDR3 is 14 residues long. Germline CDR1 and CDR2: MDHEN and SYDVKM. Between the trimmed V and J ends, which lost 5 bases and 8 bases, there was a span of 16 bases. In DNA form, the CDR3 reads TGTGCCAGCAGTACCACCGGGCGGGGACATGAGCAGTTCTTC. As protein: CASSTTGRGHEQFF.

The chain uses TRBV15 and TRBJ2-5; 7 nucleotides align to TRBD2. There are 14 residues in the CDR3. J gave up 3 bases and V 4 bases, and 5 bases lay outside the gene matches. Germline V gene sequence: CDR1 LNHNV, CDR2 YYDKDF (reference sequence). This CDR3 is CATSKTSFEETQYF. Written as DNA, the CDR3 is TGTGCCACCAGCAAGACTAGCTTTGAAGAGACCCAGTACTTC.